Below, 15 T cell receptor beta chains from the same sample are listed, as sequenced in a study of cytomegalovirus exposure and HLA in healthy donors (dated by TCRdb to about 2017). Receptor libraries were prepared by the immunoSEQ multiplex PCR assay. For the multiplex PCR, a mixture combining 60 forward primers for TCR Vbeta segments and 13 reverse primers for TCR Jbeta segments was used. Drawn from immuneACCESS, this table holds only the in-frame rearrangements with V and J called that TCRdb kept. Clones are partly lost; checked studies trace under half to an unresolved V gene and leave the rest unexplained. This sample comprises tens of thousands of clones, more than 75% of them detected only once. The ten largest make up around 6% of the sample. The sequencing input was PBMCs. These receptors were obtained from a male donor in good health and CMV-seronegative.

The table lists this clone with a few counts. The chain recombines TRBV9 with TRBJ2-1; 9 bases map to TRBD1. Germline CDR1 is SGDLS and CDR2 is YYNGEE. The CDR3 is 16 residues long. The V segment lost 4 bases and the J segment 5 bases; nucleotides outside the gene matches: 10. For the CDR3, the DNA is TGTGCCAGCAGCTCCCCAGTGGGACAGGGAGACAATGAGCAGTTCTTC. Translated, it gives CASSSPVGQGDNEQFF.

The CDR3 region is CASTPRGLDTGELFF. The CDR3 DNA is TGCGCCAGCACCCCGCGGGGACTCGACACCGGGGAGCTGTTTTTT. The chain couples TRBV4-1 to TRBJ2-2; weak D call: TRBD2 (6 bases). Germline values: CDR1 MGHRA, CDR2 YSYEKL. Trimming stripped 7 bases from V and 3 bases from J, with 15 bases between. The CDR3 runs 15 residues.

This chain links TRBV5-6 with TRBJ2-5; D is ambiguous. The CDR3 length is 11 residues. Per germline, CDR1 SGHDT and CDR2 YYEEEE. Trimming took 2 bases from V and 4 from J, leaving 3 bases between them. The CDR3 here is CASSFRETQYF. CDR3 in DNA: TGTGCCAGCAGCTTTAGAGAGACCCAGTACTTC.

CDR3: CASSLRGLLGTPLYEQYF. CDR3 sequence (DNA): TGTGCCAGCAGCCTAAGGGGCCTACTCGGGACACCTCTATACGAGCAGTACTTC. The rearrangement joins TRBV14 to TRBJ2-7; tentatively, D is TRBD1 (6 bases). V lost 4 bases and J 4 bases, leaving 26 bases between the germline ends. The germline V gene encodes CDR1 SGHDN and CDR2 FVKESK. This CDR3 comprises 18 residues.

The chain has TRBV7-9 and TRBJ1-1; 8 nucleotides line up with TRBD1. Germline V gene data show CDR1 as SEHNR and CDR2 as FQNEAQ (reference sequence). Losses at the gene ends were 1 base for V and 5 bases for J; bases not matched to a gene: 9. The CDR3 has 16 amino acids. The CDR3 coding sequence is TGTGCCAGCAGCTTAGGTGGAGGACAGGGAGGAACTGAAGCTTTCTTT. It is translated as CASSLGGGQGGTEAFF.

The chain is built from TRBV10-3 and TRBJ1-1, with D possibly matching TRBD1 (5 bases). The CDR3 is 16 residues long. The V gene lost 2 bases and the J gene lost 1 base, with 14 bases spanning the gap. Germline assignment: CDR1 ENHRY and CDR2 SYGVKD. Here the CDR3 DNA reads TGTGCCATCAGTGAGAGTGGGGGGAGAGGGAACACTGAAGCTTTCTTT. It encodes CAISESGGRGNTEAFF.

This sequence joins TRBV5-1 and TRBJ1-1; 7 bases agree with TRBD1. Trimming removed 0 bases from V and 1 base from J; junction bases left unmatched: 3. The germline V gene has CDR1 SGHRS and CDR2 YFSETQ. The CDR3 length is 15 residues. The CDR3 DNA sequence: TGCGCCAGCAGCTTGGGGGACAGAGAGAACACTGAAGCTTTCTTT. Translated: CASSLGDRENTEAFF.

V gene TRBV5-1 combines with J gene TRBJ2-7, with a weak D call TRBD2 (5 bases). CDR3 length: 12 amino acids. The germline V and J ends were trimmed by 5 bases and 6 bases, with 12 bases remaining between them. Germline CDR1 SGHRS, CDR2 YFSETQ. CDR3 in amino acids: CASREAGAEQYF. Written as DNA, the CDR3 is TGCGCCAGCAGGGAGGCAGGAGCCGAGCAGTACTTC.

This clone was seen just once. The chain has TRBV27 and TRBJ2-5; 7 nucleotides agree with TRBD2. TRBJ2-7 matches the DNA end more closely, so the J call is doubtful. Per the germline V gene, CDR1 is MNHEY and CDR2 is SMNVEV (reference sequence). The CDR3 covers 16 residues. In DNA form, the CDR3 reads TGTGCCACCCGCCAGGCGGCTAGCGGAGAGTACTACGAGCAGTACTTC. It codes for CATRQAASGEYYEQYF.

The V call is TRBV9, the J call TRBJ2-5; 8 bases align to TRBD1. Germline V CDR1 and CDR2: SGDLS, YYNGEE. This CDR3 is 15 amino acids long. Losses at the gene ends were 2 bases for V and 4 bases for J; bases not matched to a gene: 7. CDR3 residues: CASSVADREAETQYF. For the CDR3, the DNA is TGTGCCAGCAGCGTTGCGGACAGGGAGGCAGAGACCCAGTACTTC.

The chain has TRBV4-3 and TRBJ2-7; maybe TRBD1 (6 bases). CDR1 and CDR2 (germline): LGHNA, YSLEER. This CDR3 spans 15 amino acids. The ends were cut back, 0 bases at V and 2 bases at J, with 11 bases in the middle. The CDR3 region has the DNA TGCGCCAGCAGCCAAGATCAGGGGCAGGCCTACGAGCAGTACTTC. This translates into CASSQDQGQAYEQYF.

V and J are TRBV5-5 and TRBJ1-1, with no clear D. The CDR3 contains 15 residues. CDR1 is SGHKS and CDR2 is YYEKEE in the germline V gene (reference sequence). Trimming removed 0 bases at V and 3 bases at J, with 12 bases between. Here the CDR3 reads CASSLELALYTEAFF. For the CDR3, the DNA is TGTGCCAGCAGCTTGGAGCTCGCTCTTTACACTGAAGCTTTCTTT. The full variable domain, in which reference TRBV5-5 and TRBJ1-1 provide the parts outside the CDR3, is DAGVTQSPTHLIKTRGQQVTLRCSPISGHKSVSWYQQVLGQGPQFIFQYYEKEERGRGNFPDRFSARQFPNYSSELNVNALLLGDSALYLCASSLELALYTEAFFGQGTRLTVV.

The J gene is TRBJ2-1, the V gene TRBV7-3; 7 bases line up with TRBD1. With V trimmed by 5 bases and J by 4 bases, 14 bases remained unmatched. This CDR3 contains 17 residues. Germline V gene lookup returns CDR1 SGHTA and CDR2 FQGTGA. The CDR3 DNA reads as TGTGCCAGCAGCACAGGCCAACCGGTGGGACAGTACAATGAGCAGTTCTTC. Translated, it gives CASSTGQPVGQYNEQFF.

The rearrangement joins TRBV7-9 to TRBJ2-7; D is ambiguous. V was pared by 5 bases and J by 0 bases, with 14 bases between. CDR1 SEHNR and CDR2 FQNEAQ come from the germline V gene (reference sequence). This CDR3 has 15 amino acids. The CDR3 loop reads CASSHIGRSSYEQYF. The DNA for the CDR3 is TGTGCCAGCAGCCACATTGGCCGCAGCTCCTACGAGCAGTACTTC.

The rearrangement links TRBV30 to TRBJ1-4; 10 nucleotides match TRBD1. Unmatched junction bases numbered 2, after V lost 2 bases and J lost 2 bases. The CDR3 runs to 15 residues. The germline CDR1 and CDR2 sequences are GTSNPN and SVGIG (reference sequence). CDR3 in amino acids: CAWSTTGGTNEKLFF. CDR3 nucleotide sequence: TGTGCCTGGAGTACGACAGGGGGCACTAATGAAAAACTGTTTTTT.